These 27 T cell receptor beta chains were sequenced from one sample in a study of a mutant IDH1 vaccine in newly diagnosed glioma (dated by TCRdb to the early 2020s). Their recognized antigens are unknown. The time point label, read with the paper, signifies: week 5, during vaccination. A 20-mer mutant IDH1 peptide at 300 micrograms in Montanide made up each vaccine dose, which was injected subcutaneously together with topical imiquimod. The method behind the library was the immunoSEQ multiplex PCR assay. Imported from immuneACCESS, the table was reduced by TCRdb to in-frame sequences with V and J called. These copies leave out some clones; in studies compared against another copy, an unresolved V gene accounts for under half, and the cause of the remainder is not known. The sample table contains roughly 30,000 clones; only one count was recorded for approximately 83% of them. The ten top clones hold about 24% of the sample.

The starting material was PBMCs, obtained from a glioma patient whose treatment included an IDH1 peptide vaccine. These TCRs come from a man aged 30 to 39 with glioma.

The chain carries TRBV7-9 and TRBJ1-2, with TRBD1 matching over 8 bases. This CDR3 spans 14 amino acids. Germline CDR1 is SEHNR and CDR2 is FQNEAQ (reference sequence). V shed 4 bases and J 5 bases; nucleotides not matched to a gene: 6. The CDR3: CASSSLGQEYGYTF. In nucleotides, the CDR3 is TGTGCCAGCAGCTCCCTGGGACAGGAGTATGGCTACACCTTC.

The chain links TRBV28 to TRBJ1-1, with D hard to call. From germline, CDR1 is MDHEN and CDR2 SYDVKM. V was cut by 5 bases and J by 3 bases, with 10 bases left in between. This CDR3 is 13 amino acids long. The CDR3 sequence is CASSPLGDTEAFF. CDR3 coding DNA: TGTGCCAGCAGTCCCCTCGGAGACACTGAAGCTTTCTTT.

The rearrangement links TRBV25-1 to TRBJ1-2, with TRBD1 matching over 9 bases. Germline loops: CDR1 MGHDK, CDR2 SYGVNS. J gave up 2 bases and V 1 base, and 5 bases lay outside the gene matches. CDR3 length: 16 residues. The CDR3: CASSEFKGQGNYGYTF. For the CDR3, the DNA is TGTGCCAGCAGTGAATTTAAGGGACAGGGAAACTATGGCTACACCTTC.

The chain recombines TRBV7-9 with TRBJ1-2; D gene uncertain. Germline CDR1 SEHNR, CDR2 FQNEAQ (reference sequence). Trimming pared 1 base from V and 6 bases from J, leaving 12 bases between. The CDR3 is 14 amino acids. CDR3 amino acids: CASSLEMAYDGYTF. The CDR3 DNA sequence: TGTGCCAGCAGCTTAGAAATGGCCTATGATGGCTACACCTTC.

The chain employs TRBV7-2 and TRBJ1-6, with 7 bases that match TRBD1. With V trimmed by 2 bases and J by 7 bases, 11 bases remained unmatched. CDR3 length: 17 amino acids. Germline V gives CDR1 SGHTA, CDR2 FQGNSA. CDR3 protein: CASSLKTLGQPNSPLHF. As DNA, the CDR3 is TGTGCCAGCAGCTTAAAAACCCTGGGACAGCCGAATTCACCCCTCCACTTT.

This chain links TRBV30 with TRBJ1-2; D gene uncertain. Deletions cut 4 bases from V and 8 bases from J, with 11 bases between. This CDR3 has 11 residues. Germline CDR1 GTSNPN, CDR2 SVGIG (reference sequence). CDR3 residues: CAWNWGDGYTF. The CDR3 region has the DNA TGTGCCTGGAACTGGGGTGACGGCTACACCTTC.

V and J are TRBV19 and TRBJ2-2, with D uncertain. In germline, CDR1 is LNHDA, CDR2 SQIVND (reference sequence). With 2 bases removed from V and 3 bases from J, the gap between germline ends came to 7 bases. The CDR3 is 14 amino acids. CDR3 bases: TGTGCCAGTAGTATAACGATTCACACCGGGGAGCTGTTTTTT. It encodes CASSITIHTGELFF.

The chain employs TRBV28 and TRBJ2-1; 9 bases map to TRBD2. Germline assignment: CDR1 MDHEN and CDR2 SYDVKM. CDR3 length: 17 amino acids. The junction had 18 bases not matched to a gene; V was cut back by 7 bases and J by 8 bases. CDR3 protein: CASTPRLSGRSSHEQFF. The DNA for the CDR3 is TGTGCCAGCACTCCTCGTTTGAGCGGGAGGAGTAGCCATGAGCAGTTCTTC.

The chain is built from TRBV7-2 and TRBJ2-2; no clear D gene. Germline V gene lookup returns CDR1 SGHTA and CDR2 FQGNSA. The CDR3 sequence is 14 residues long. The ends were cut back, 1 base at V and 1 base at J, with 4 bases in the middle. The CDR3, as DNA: TGTGCCAGCAGCTTAGGGGAGAACACCGGGGAGCTGTTTTTT. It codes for CASSLGENTGELFF.

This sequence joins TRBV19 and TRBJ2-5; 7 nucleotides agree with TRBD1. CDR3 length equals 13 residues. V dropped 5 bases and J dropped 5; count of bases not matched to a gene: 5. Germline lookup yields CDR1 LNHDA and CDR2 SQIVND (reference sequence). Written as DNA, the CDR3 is TGTGCCAGTAGTCGACAGGGTCGGGAGACCCAGTACTTC. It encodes CASSRQGRETQYF.

The CDR3 DNA sequence: TGTGCCAGTAGTCCGGGACTTTTTATTCAGGGGGGAAATCAGCCCCAGCATTTT. Protein: CASSPGLFIQGGNQPQHF. The chain is built from TRBV19 and TRBJ1-5; 7 bases agree with TRBD1. The length of the CDR3 is 18 residues. Per the germline V gene, CDR1 is LNHDA and CDR2 is SQIVND (reference sequence). Trimming took 5 bases from V and 4 from J; bases not matched to a gene: 17. The variable domain in full, completed from reference TRBV19 and TRBJ1-5, reads DGGITQSPKYLFRKEGQNVTLSCEQNLNHDAMYWYRQDPGQGLRLIYYSQIVNDFQKGDIAEGYSVSREKKESFPLTVTSAQKNPTAFYLCASSPGLFIQGGNQPQHFGDGTRLSIL.

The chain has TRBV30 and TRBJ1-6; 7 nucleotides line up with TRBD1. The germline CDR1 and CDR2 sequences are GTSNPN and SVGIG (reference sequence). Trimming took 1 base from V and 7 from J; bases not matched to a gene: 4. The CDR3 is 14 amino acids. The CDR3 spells CAWSDGTANSPLHF. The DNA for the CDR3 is TGTGCCTGGAGTGATGGGACAGCGAATTCACCCCTCCACTTT. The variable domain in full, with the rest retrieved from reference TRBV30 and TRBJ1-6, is SQTIHQWPATLVQPVGSPLSLECTVEGTSNPNLYWYRQAAGRGLQLLFYSVGIGQISSEVPQNLSASRPQDRQFILSSKKLLLSDSGFYLCAWSDGTANSPLHFGNGTRLTVT.

In nucleotides, the CDR3 is TGTGCCTGGAGTCTATCTGTCTATGAGCAGTTCTTC. This sequence encodes CAWSLSVYEQFF. The chain uses TRBV30 and TRBJ2-1; D not resolved. CDR3 length: 12 amino acids. V was shortened by 2 bases and J by 8 bases, with 10 bases between the two germline ends. Germline CDR1 GTSNPN, CDR2 SVGIG (reference sequence).

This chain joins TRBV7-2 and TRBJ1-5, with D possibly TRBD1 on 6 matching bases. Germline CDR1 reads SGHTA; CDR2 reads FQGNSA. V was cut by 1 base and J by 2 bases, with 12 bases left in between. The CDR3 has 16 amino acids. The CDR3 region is CASSLVSGERNQPQHF. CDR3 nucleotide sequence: TGTGCCAGCAGCTTAGTTTCAGGGGAACGCAATCAGCCCCAGCATTTT.

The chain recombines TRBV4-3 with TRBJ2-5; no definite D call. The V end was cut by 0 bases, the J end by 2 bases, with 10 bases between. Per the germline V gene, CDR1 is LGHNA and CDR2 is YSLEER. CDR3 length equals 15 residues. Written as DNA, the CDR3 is TGCGCCAGCAGCCAAGAAGAGAGACGGCAAGAGACCCAGTACTTC. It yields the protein CASSQEERRQETQYF.

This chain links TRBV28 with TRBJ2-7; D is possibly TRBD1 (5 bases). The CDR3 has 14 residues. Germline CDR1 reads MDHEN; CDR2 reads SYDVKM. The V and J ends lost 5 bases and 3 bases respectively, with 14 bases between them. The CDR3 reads CASSGPTEDYEQYF. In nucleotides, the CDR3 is TGTGCCAGCAGTGGACCGACAGAGGACTACGAGCAGTACTTC.

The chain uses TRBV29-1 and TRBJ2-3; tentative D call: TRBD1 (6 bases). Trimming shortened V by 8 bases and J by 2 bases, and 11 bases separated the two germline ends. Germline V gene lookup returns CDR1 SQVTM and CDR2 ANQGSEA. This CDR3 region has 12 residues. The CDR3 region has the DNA TGCAGCACTCGACAGGACACAGATACGCAGTATTTT. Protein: CSTRQDTDTQYF.

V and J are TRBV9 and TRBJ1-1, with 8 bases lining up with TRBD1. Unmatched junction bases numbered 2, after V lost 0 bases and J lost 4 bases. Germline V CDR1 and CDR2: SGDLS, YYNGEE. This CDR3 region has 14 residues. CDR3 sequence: CASSVGQGSTEAFF. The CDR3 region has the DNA TGTGCCAGCAGCGTAGGACAGGGGAGCACTGAAGCTTTCTTT.

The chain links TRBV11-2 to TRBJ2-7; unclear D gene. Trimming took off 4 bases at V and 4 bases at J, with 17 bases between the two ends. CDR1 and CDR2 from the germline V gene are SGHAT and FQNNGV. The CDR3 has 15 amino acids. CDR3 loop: CASSSPRGSLYEQYF. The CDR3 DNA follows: TGTGCCAGCAGCTCCCCCCGTGGTTCTTTGTACGAGCAGTACTTC.

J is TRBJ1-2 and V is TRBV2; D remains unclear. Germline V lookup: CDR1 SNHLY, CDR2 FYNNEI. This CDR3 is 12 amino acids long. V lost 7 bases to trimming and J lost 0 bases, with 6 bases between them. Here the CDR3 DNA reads TGTGCCAGCAAAACAGCTAACTATGGCTACACCTTC. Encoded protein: CASKTANYGYTF.

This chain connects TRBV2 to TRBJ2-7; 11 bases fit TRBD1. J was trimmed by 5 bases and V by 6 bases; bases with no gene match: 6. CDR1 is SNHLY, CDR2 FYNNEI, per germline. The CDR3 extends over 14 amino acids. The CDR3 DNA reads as TGTGCCAGCAGGGCCGGGACAGGGGGACACGAGCAGTACTTC. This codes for CASRAGTGGHEQYF.

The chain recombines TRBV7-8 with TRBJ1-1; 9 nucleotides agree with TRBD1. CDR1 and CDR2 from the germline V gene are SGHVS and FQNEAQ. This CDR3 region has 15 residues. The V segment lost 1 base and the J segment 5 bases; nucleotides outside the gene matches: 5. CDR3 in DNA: TGTGCCAGCAGCTTAGTAACAGGGGGCAATACTGAAGCTTTCTTT. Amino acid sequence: CASSLVTGGNTEAFF.

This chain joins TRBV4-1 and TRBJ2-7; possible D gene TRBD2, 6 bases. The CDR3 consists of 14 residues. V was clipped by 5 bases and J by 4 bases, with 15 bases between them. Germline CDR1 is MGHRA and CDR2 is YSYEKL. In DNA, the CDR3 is TGCGCCAGCAGCTATCTCGCCCGGGGGTACGAGCAGTACTTC. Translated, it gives CASSYLARGYEQYF.

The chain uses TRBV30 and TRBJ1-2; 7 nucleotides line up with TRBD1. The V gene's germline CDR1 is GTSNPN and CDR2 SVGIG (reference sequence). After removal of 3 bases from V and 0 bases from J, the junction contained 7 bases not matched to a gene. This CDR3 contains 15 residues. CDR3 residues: CAWSFDRAANYGYTF. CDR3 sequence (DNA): TGTGCCTGGAGCTTTGACAGGGCCGCTAACTATGGCTACACCTTC.

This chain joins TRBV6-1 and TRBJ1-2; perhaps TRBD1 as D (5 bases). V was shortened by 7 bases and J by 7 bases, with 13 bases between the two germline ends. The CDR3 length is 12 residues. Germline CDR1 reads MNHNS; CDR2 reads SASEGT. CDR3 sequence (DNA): TGTGCCAGCACGGGGCATTGGGGTGGCTACACCTTC. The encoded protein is CASTGHWGGYTF.

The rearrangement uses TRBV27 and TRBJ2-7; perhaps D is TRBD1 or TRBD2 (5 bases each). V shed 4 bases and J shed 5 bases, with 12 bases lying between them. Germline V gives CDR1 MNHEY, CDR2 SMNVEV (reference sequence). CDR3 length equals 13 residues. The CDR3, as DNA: TGTGCCAGCAGTTCGGGGCGGGTACACGAGCAGTACTTC. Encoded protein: CASSSGRVHEQYF.

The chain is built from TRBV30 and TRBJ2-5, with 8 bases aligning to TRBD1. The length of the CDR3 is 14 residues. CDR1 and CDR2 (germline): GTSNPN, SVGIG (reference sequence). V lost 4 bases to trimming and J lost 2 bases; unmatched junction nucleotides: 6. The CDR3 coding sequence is TGTGCCTGGACAGGGGGCACACTTCAAGAGACCCAGTACTTC. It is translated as CAWTGGTLQETQYF.